These T cell receptor beta chains were read from a single sample in a study of T cell responses to AZD1222 COVID-19 vaccine. Method: immunoSEQ multiplex PCR; TCRdb's copy keeps in-frame clones and lacks some. The sample holds around 130,000 clones, more than 85% seen once. The specimen comprised peripheral blood, sampled 28 days after the second AZD1222 dose. The origin of the receptors is an adult who received the AZD1222 COVID-19 vaccine. The CDR3 runs from the conserved cysteine through the conserved F or W. D genes are given only for firm matches. The listing skips clone size in some rows; elsewhere it reads once, few, many or a size class.

V gene,J gene,D gene,clone size,CDR3 DNA,CDR3 protein
TRBV6-2/TRBV6-3,TRBJ1-2,TRBD1,-,TGTGCCAGCAGTTTGGGACAGGGAAAGAGTGGCTACACCTTC,CASSLGQGKSGYTF
TRBV14,TRBJ1-4,TRBD1,once,TGTGCCAGCAGCCGAACGCAGGGGGGTGTTAGGGAAAAACTGTTTTTT,CASSRTQGGVREKLFF
TRBV2,TRBJ1-2,-,-,TGTGCCAGCAGACCTTCGACAGGCCCCTATGGCTACACCTTC,CASRPSTGPYGYTF
TRBV4-3,TRBJ1-6,-,-,TGCGCCAGCAGCCAATTCGACACGGGGAGCTCCTATAATTCACCCCTCCACTTT,CASSQFDTGSSYNSPLHF
TRBV20-1,TRBJ1-1,-,-,TGCAGTGCTAAACGGACTGAAGCTTTCTTT,CSAKRTEAFF
TRBV5-4,TRBJ2-1,TRBD2,-,TGTGCCAGCAGCTTGGCCGGCGGGGGGGCCTATGAGCAGTTCTTC,CASSLAGGGAYEQFF
TRBV6-5,TRBJ2-5,TRBD2,-,TGTGCCAGCAGTAGGGCTAGCGGGGGACAAGAGACCCAGTACTTC,CASSRASGGQETQYF
TRBV18,TRBJ1-2,-,-,TGTGCCAGCTCACCCCGGGGGGATGGCTACACCTTC,CASSPRGDGYTF
TRBV30,TRBJ1-1,-,-,TGTGCCTGGAGTTCCTCAGGGGCAAGGGCTTTCTTT,CAWSSSGARAFF
TRBV19,TRBJ1-2,-,-,TGTGCCAGTAGTCCGGACTACCAAGCGGGCTACACCTTC,CASSPDYQAGYTF
TRBV7-2,TRBJ2-1,TRBD2,-,TGTGCCAGCAGCTTACTGGGTAGCGGGACCTACAATGAGCAGTTCTTC,CASSLLGSGTYNEQFF
TRBV12-2,TRBJ1-5,-,-,TGTGCAAGTCGCCCGACAGGAGAGAGAGCCTATAGCAATCAGCCCCAGCATTTT,CASRPTGERAYSNQPQHF
TRBV5-4,TRBJ1-2,-,few,TGTGCCAGCAGCTTGGTTTCTAAGGGAGGCTACACCTTC,CASSLVSKGGYTF
TRBV6-2/TRBV6-3,TRBJ1-2,TRBD1,few,TGTGCCAGCAGCCCACTTGGGACAGCCTTCGGGGGCTACACCTTC,CASSPLGTAFGGYTF
TRBV5-6,TRBJ1-2,TRBD1,-,TGTGCCAGCAGCTTGGTTCAGGGGGGATTCTATGGCTACACCTTC,CASSLVQGGFYGYTF
TRBV19,TRBJ2-1,-,-,TGTGCCAGTAGACGCCGGGCCGGCGGCTCCTACAATGAGCAGTTCTTC,CASRRRAGGSYNEQFF
TRBV5-6,TRBJ1-1,-,-,TGTGCCAGCAGCTTGTTACCAGGGATCACTGAAGCTTTCTTT,CASSLLPGITEAFF
TRBV11-2,TRBJ2-5,-,-,TGTGCCAGCAGCTTAGCCTACCTTAACCAAGAGACCCAGTACTTC,CASSLAYLNQETQYF
TRBV5-4,TRBJ1-2,TRBD1,-,TGTGCCAGCAGCGCGTTAGGACAGGAATTGAATGGCTACACCTTC,CASSALGQELNGYTF
TRBV12-3/TRBV12-4,TRBJ1-2,-,-,TGTGCCAGCAACCCAGGGCCCCGCTATGGCTACACCTTC,CASNPGPRYGYTF
TRBV2,TRBJ2-5,TRBD1,-,TGTGCCAGCAGTGGTGGCAGGGGGAAAGAGACCCAGTACTTC,CASSGGRGKETQYF
TRBV5-5,TRBJ2-7,-,once,TGTGCCAGCAGCTTGGATACAGGGCGAACCTACGAGCAGTACTTC,CASSLDTGRTYEQYF
TRBV21-1,TRBJ1-5,-,-,TGTGCCAGCAGCTGGGAAGGGACAGGGGTGAATCAGCCCCAGCATTTT,CASSWEGTGVNQPQHF
TRBV5-1,TRBJ2-3,TRBD2,-,TGCGCCAGCAGCCTGCCCGGGACTAGCGGGAGCACAGATACGCAGTATTTT,CASSLPGTSGSTDTQYF
TRBV5-1,TRBJ1-2,TRBD1,-,TGCGCCAGCAGCGTAGGACAGGGGGCAGGTGGCTACACCTTC,CASSVGQGAGGYTF
TRBV5-8,TRBJ2-6,-,-,TGTGCCAGCACCCACGGGGGCCGCAAGGCCAACGTCCTGACTTTC,CASTHGGRKANVLTF
TRBV9,TRBJ1-1,TRBD1,-,TGTGCCAGCAGCCCCCAGGGGGTTTATACTGAAGCTTTCTTT,CASSPQGVYTEAFF
TRBV19,TRBJ2-1,TRBD2,-,TGTGCCAGTGGCCCAGGGCTAGCGGGAGGGTTGGATGAGCAGTTCTTC,CASGPGLAGGLDEQFF
TRBV19,TRBJ1-1,TRBD1,-,TGTGCCAGTAGTATCCTAGGACAGGGGACGGAAGGTGAAGCTTTCTTT,CASSILGQGTEGEAFF
TRBV10-3,TRBJ1-1,TRBD1,-,TGTGCCATCAGCGGACAGGGTAACACTGAAGCTTTCTTT,CAISGQGNTEAFF
TRBV27,TRBJ1-2,-,-,TGTGCCAGCAGTAACGGCCCGGGGACTGAAGGACGAGGCTACACCTTC,CASSNGPGTEGRGYTF